These 20 T cell receptor beta chains were all obtained from the same sample, sequenced in a study of shared clonotypes between healthy human individuals. Profiled with immunoSEQ multiplex PCR; TCRdb holds only in-frame clones, not every one. This table holds roughly 680,000 clones, roughly two thirds found once. Sequenced material: memory CD4+ T cells sorted from blood. Subset reported: CD45RA-negative fraction. Receptors were obtained from a woman under 40 in good health.

The chain uses TRBV5-5 and TRBJ1-1; D not certain. The CDR3 covers 15 residues. The V end was cut by 3 bases, the J end by 5 bases, with 17 bases between. Germline CDR1 SGHKS, CDR2 YYEKEE (reference sequence). The CDR3 bases are TGTGCCAGCAGCTCCGGAGGGTGGTTGGGTACTGAAGCTTTCTTT. Translating gives CASSSGGWLGTEAFF.

This clone is a singleton in its sample. The rearrangement links TRBV7-2 to TRBJ2-6; 9 nucleotides match TRBD1. Germline trimming cut 6 bases from V and 4 bases from J; bases unmatched to any gene: 7. The CDR3 has 16 residues. Germline CDR1 is SGHTA and CDR2 is FQGNSA. The CDR3 DNA reads TGTGCCAGCAGTCCAACAGGGGGCTTGGGGGCCAACGTCCTGACTTTC. Its translation is CASSPTGGLGANVLTF.

The chain carries TRBV28 and TRBJ2-7, with TRBD1 matching over 9 bases. The ends lost 5 bases at V and 6 bases at J; junction bases unmatched: 8. CDR3 length: 14 amino acids. Germline CDR1 is MDHEN and CDR2 is SYDVKM. In nucleotides, the CDR3 is TGTGCCAGCAGTCTACAGGGGGCTCTTGGCGAGCAGTACTTC. It encodes CASSLQGALGEQYF.

Of note for this clone: This CDR3 is also generated by other DNA sequences in the sample. The chain is built from TRBV7-9 and TRBJ2-1; 11 bases agree with TRBD2. Trimming took 3 bases from V and 5 from J; bases not matched to a gene: 0. CDR3 length equals 14 residues. The germline V gene has CDR1 SEHNR and CDR2 FQNEAQ (reference sequence). CDR3: CASSLTSGNNEQFF. Written as DNA, the CDR3 is TGTGCCAGCAGCTTGACTAGCGGGAACAATGAGCAGTTCTTC.

The V call is TRBV7-2, the J call TRBJ2-7, with D possibly called TRBD1 or TRBD2 (5 bases each). V was cut by 5 bases and J by 3 bases, with 23 bases left in between. Looked up from germline, CDR1 is SGHTA and CDR2 is FQGNSA. This CDR3 has 17 residues. This CDR3 is CASSGRKRLGPHYEQYF. CDR3 bases: TGTGCCAGCAGCGGTAGGAAACGCCTGGGACCGCACTACGAGCAGTACTTC.

V is TRBV2 and J is TRBJ1-6, with D maybe TRBD1 (5 bases). This CDR3 spans 14 amino acids. Per germline, CDR1 SNHLY and CDR2 FYNNEI. The ends were cut back, 1 base at V and 14 bases at J, with 15 bases in the middle. CDR3 coding DNA: TGTGCCAGCAGTGAAGACAGGCAGAGGGTAACCCTCCACTTT. It specifies CASSEDRQRVTLHF.

The gene calls are TRBV5-4 and TRBJ2-4, with 8 positions matching TRBD1. V shed 0 bases and J 6 bases; nucleotides not matched to a gene: 5. CDR1 SGHNT and CDR2 YYREEE come from the germline V gene (reference sequence). The CDR3 has 15 amino acids. DNA of the CDR3: TGTGCCAGCAGCTTGGCCGGACAGGGCCGAAACATTCAGTACTTC. Protein sequence: CASSLAGQGRNIQYF.

The rearrangement uses TRBV2 and TRBJ1-5; the D gene is possibly TRBD1 (5 bases). V was shortened by 1 base and J by 7 bases, with 11 bases between the two germline ends. CDR1 and CDR2 from the germline V gene are SNHLY and FYNNEI. This CDR3 has 14 amino acids. The CDR3 nucleotides are TGTGCCAGCAGTGAAGAGGTCGGGGGACAGCCCCAGCATTTT. Translated, it gives CASSEEVGGQPQHF.

The chain carries TRBV5-4 and TRBJ2-7, with D maybe TRBD2 (5 bases). The CDR3 consists of 19 residues. From germline, CDR1 is SGHNT and CDR2 YYREEE (reference sequence). V was cut by 1 base and J by 6 bases, with 29 bases left in between. This CDR3 reads CASSLSPRLEALPPAEQYF. Written as DNA, the CDR3 is TGTGCCAGCAGCTTGTCCCCCCGGTTGGAGGCGCTTCCGCCGGCCGAGCAGTACTTC.

The rearrangement uses TRBV11-3 and TRBJ2-1; a possible D gene is TRBD2 (7 bases). Deletions cut 8 bases from V and 10 bases from J, with 21 bases between. The CDR3 loop spans 14 amino acids. Germline V gene sequence: CDR1 SGHNT, CDR2 YENEEA. This chain's CDR3 is CASGGAGDSGEQFF. The CDR3 DNA reads TGTGCCAGCGGGGGGGCAGGGGACTCTGGCGAGCAGTTCTTC.

The rearrangement links TRBV7-2 to TRBJ1-6; 8 bases agree with TRBD1. J gave up 9 bases and V 0 bases, and 4 bases lay outside the gene matches. This CDR3 contains 15 residues. Germline V gene sequence: CDR1 SGHTA, CDR2 FQGNSA. Here the CDR3 DNA reads TGTGCCAGCAGCTTAGCACGGACAGGGACTTCACCCCTCCACTTT. Translation gives CASSLARTGTSPLHF.

This clone has only a few counts. The chain carries TRBV19 and TRBJ1-2, with TRBD1 matching over 7 bases. Germline V lookup: CDR1 LNHDA, CDR2 SQIVND (reference sequence). The CDR3 totals 13 residues. After removal of 7 bases from V and 4 bases from J, the junction contained 6 bases not matched to a gene. CDR3 protein: CASKQGHRYGYTF. The CDR3 bases are TGTGCCAGTAAACAGGGGCACCGCTATGGCTACACCTTC.

Points on this clone: The sample holds other DNA sequences that translate to the same CDR3. This sequence joins TRBV28 and TRBJ1-5; a weak D match, TRBD1 (6 bases). Germline V gene data show CDR1 as MDHEN and CDR2 as SYDVKM. Trimming pared 2 bases from V and 1 base from J, leaving 6 bases between. The CDR3 totals 14 residues. The chain's CDR3 is CASSLGGSNQPQHF. Here the CDR3 DNA reads TGTGCCAGCAGTTTAGGGGGCAGCAATCAGCCCCAGCATTTT.

The chain couples TRBV6-1 to TRBJ1-2, with 7 bases fitting TRBD1. The CDR3 is made up of 15 amino acids. Germline V gene sequence: CDR1 MNHNS, CDR2 SASEGT. V was pared by 4 bases and J by 8 bases, with 13 bases of the junction left unmatched. The CDR3 here is CASSAETGIFWGYTF. CDR3 DNA: TGTGCCAGCAGTGCGGAGACAGGGATTTTCTGGGGCTACACCTTC.

The CDR3 DNA reads as TGTGCCAGTAGTATAATCGGGGACTACGAGCAGTACTTC. Translating gives CASSIIGDYEQYF. The rearrangement joins TRBV19 to TRBJ2-7, with a possible D match to TRBD2 (5 bases). CDR3 length: 13 residues. V lost 2 bases to trimming and J lost 3 bases, with 8 bases between them. CDR1 is LNHDA and CDR2 is SQIVND in the germline V gene (reference sequence).

The chain joins TRBV9 to TRBJ2-1; the D gene is possibly TRBD2 (6 bases). V lost 0 bases to trimming and J lost 0 bases, with 7 bases between them. The CDR3 has 15 residues. Germline lookup yields CDR1 SGDLS and CDR2 YYNGEE. Here the CDR3 reads CASSVGLDSYNEQFF. For the CDR3, the DNA is TGTGCCAGCAGCGTAGGACTAGACTCCTACAATGAGCAGTTCTTC.

The chain employs TRBV2 and TRBJ2-3; D is uncertain. V lost 3 bases and J 0 bases, leaving 13 bases between the germline ends. The CDR3 has 16 residues. The germline gives CDR1 SNHLY, CDR2 FYNNEI. The CDR3 protein is CASSDYAQVSTDTQYF. The CDR3 coding sequence is TGTGCCAGCAGTGATTACGCGCAGGTTAGCACAGATACGCAGTATTTT.

This chain joins TRBV5-1 and TRBJ2-3; D possibly uses TRBD1 or TRBD2 (5 bases each). Germline V gene lookup returns CDR1 SGHRS and CDR2 YFSETQ. The V end was cut by 6 bases, the J end by 0 bases, with 11 bases between. This CDR3 is built from 14 residues. CDR3 residues: CASKSGASTDTQYF. CDR3 in DNA: TGCGCCAGCAAGTCCGGGGCCAGCACAGATACGCAGTATTTT.

The chain has TRBV18 and TRBJ2-6; D gene unclear. The CDR3 is made up of 16 amino acids. CDR1 is KGHSH and CDR2 is LQKENI in the germline V gene. Trimming took off 3 bases at V and 1 base at J, with 10 bases between the two ends. The CDR3 bases are TGTGCCAGCTCACCTAATGGAGTATCTGGGGCCAACGTCCTGACTTTC. This codes for CASSPNGVSGANVLTF.

V and J are TRBV7-9 and TRBJ1-4; TRBD1 aligns across 10 bases. CDR1 is SEHNR, CDR2 FQNEAQ, per germline (reference sequence). This CDR3 has 18 amino acids. Trimming took 5 bases from V and 8 from J; bases not matched to a gene: 17. The CDR3 here is CASSRRDRGAGGAEKLFF. The CDR3 DNA sequence: TGTGCCAGCAGCCGCCGGGACAGGGGTGCGGGCGGGGCGGAAAAACTGTTTTTT.